This T cell receptor (beta chain) was sequenced for a study of blood T cell repertoires in COVID-19. About the research overall: In each case, the material was cDNA or gDNA derived from T cells, B-cell-depleted T cells, or PBMCs.

Study processing details: How many nucleated cells were present was estimated from reference gene primer amplification. Data came from immunoSEQ multiplex PCR; TCRdb stores just in-frame clones and leaves some out. The V and J calls and clone size come from that table; D and trimming were worked out from the DNA. There are 200,000 or so clones in the sample; 82% occur only once, and more than 4.5% lies in the top ten. This clone was observed once. CDR1 is SGHNT and CDR2 is YYREEE in the germline V gene (reference sequence). The CDR3 runs 14 residues. Trimming pared 3 bases from V and 2 bases from J, leaving 12 bases between.

The TCR sequence derives from a woman in her twenties or thirties with acute or convalescent COVID-19. The sample consisted of peripheral blood. The chain joins TRBV5-4 to TRBJ2-7; TRBD1 is a possible D gene (5 bases). In DNA, the CDR3 is TGTGCCAGCAGCTCACACAGGCCGCCCTACGAGCAGTACTTC. This encodes CASSSHRPPYEQYF.